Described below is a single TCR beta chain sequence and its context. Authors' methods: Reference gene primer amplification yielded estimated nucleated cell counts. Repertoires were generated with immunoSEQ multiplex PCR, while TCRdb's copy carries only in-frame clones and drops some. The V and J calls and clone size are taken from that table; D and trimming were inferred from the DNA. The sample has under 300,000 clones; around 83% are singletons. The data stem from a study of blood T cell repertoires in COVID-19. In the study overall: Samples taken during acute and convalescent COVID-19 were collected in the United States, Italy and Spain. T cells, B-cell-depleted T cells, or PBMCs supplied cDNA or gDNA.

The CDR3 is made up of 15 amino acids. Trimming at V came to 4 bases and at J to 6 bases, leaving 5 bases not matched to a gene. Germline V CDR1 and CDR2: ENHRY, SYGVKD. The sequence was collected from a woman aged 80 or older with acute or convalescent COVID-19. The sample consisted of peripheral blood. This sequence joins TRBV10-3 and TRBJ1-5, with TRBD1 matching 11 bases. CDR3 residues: CAISGADRGLQPQHF. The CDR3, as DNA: TGTGCCATCAGTGGGGCGGACAGGGGGCTTCAGCCCCAGCATTTT.